The 13 T cell receptor beta chains below all came from one sample that was sequenced in a study of T cells after yellow fever vaccination. TCRdb reprocessed the 5' RACE reads with MiXCR, giving one entry per CDR3 protein. Of 250,000 to 400,000 distinct CDR3 sequences in the sample, about 4% are singletons; the top ten hold around 23%. The input for sequencing was PBMCs, taken 5 days after the yellow fever booster vaccination. These receptors originate from a man aged 18 to 35 who received the YFV17D yellow fever vaccine.

The table lists this clonotype with many counts. The CDR3 coding sequence is TGTGCCAGCAGCTTACATGGAATGGGACAAGAGACCCAGTACTTC. Protein: CASSLHGMGQETQYF. The V and J genes are TRBV7-2 and TRBJ2-5; no clear D. The CDR3 runs to 15 residues. Germline CDR1 SGHTA, CDR2 FQGNSA. Trimming pared 2 bases from V and 2 bases from J, leaving 12 bases between. Full variable domain (remainder filled in from reference TRBV7-2 and TRBJ2-5): GAGVSQSPSNKVTEKGKDVELRCDPISGHTALYWYRQSLGQGLEFLIYFQGNSAPDKSGLPSDRFSAERTGGSVSTLTIQRTQQEDSAVYLCASSLHGMGQETQYFGPGTRLLVL.

This clonotype turned up a few times. V is TRBV20-1 and J is TRBJ1-1; D remains ambiguous. Germline CDR1 reads DFQATT; CDR2 reads SNEGSKA (reference sequence). The CDR3 covers 13 residues. Trimming removed 0 bases at V and 3 bases at J, with 8 bases between. The CDR3: CSARERRDTEAFF. The CDR3 DNA is TGCAGTGCTAGAGAGAGAAGGGACACTGAAGCTTTCTTT.

This clonotype was seen more than once but under ten times. The J gene is TRBJ2-5, the V gene TRBV5-6; 11 positions agree with TRBD2. Germline V lookup: CDR1 SGHDT, CDR2 YYEEEE. J was trimmed by 6 bases and V by 3 bases; bases with no gene match: 7. The CDR3 loop spans 15 amino acids. This CDR3 is CASSSLTSGAKTQYF. In nucleotides, the CDR3 is TGTGCCAGCAGCTCGCTGACTAGCGGGGCTAAGACCCAGTACTTC.

Ten or more counts support this clonotype. The chain carries TRBV6-5 and TRBJ2-3, with 7 bases aligning to TRBD2. Losses at the gene ends were 6 bases for V and 5 bases for J; bases not matched to a gene: 2. Germline CDR1 and CDR2: MNHEY and SVGAGI. The CDR3 extends over 12 amino acids. The CDR3 coding sequence is TGTGCCAGCAGCTCTAGCGGAGATACGCAGTATTTT. It translates to CASSSSGDTQYF.

This clonotype was observed at least ten times. The chain couples TRBV20-1 to TRBJ2-7, with TRBD2 matching 11 bases. Germline V CDR1 and CDR2: DFQATT, SNEGSKA (reference sequence). V trimming: 0 bases; J trimming: 7 bases; junction bases outside the gene matches: 11. The CDR3 sequence is 16 residues long. The CDR3 sequence is CSARDVNSGGGKEQYF. CDR3 in DNA: TGCAGTGCTAGAGACGTAAATAGCGGGGGGGGAAAGGAGCAGTACTTC.

The chain combines TRBV4-1 with TRBJ1-1, with 8 bases matching TRBD1. In germline, CDR1 is MGHRA, CDR2 YSYEKL. Germline trimming cut 4 bases from V and 8 bases from J; bases unmatched to any gene: 3. This CDR3 region has 12 residues. Here the CDR3 reads CASSRRTGEAFF. DNA for the CDR3: TGCGCCAGCAGCCGCCGGACAGGGGAAGCTTTCTTT.

The chain has TRBV20-1 and TRBJ1-2; D unresolved. This CDR3 has 13 residues. Germline lookup yields CDR1 DFQATT and CDR2 SNEGSKA (reference sequence). V lost 2 bases and J lost 0, with 7 bases in between. CDR3 DNA: TGCAGTGCTAGATTGGGTTCTAACTATGGCTACACCTTC. Translation gives CSARLGSNYGYTF.

Many counts were recorded for this clonotype. The V and J genes are TRBV4-1 and TRBJ2-1, with TRBD1 as a possible D gene (5 bases). The CDR3 length is 16 residues. Trimming shortened V by 1 base and J by 3 bases, and 13 bases separated the two germline ends. CDR1 is MGHRA, CDR2 YSYEKL, per germline. Here the CDR3 DNA reads TGCGCCAGCAGCCAAGTCTTTAGAAGGGGCTACAATGAGCAGTTCTTC. Amino acids: CASSQVFRRGYNEQFF.

This clonotype was detected a few times. The chain recombines TRBV11-2 with TRBJ2-1, with a weak D call TRBD1 (6 bases). Germline CDR1 reads SGHAT; CDR2 reads FQNNGV. Trimming took off 2 bases at V and 1 base at J, with 12 bases between the two ends. The length of the CDR3 is 16 residues. CDR3 region: CASSLFWTASYNEQFF. The CDR3 DNA follows: TGTGCCAGCAGCTTATTCTGGACAGCATCCTACAATGAGCAGTTCTTC.

This clonotype was counted at least ten times. The J gene is TRBJ2-3, the V gene TRBV4-2, with 13 bases aligning to TRBD2. This CDR3 comprises 16 residues. V shed 4 bases, J shed 3 bases, and the junction held 4 bases outside the gene matches. The V gene's germline CDR1 is LGHNA and CDR2 YNFKEQ. CDR3 protein: CASSPTSGGGTDTQYF. The CDR3 nucleotides are TGTGCCAGCAGCCCTACTAGCGGGGGGGGGACAGATACGCAGTATTTT.

In this sample, this clonotype turned up a few times. The chain has TRBV5-1 and TRBJ1-6; maybe TRBD1 (5 bases). CDR3 size: 15 residues. CDR1 SGHRS and CDR2 YFSETQ come from the germline V gene. Between the trimmed V and J ends, which lost 4 bases and 6 bases, there was a span of 14 bases. CDR3 in amino acids: CASSPFGASNSPLHF. CDR3 in DNA: TGCGCCAGCAGCCCGTTCGGGGCGAGTAATTCACCCCTCCACTTT. The variable domain in full, completed from reference TRBV5-1 and TRBJ1-6, reads KAGVTQTPRYLIKTRGQQVTLSCSPISGHRSVSWYQQTPGQGLQFLFEYFSETQRNKGNFPGRFSGRQFSNSRSEMNVSTLELGDSALYLCASSPFGASNSPLHFGNGTRLTVT.

This chain joins TRBV11-2 and TRBJ2-7; possible D gene TRBD2, 5 bases. Germline V gene lookup returns CDR1 SGHAT and CDR2 FQNNGV. Trimming pared 4 bases from V and 1 base from J, leaving 17 bases between. The CDR3 extends over 16 amino acids. The CDR3 sequence: CASSSPEGLASYEQYF. The CDR3 DNA sequence: TGTGCCAGCAGCTCCCCGGAAGGGCTAGCATCCTACGAGCAGTACTTC.

This clonotype occurred many times. V is TRBV24-1 and J is TRBJ1-1; TRBD1 matches at 9 bases. J gave up 7 bases and V 3 bases, and 8 bases lay outside the gene matches. CDR1 and CDR2 (germline): KGHDR, SFDVKD. This CDR3 comprises 15 residues. This chain's CDR3 is CATSDTRDRDNEAFF. CDR3 bases: TGTGCCACCAGTGATACCCGGGACAGGGATAATGAAGCTTTCTTT.